Detailed here is one T cell receptor beta chain. Its target is unknown. The isolated RNA, all of it, was reverse transcribed, so expressed TCRB transcripts were what got sequenced. Libraries were prepared by immunoSEQ multiplex PCR; TCRdb keeps only in-frame clonotypes and omits some of them. The profile shows 970,000 or so clones, under 20% of them singletons. This entry is derived from a study of beta chain features in type 1 diabetes. Study overall: When patients were set against healthy donors, age, gender and cell yields were similar. Study findings and constraints: A possible short-template PCR bias applies equally to patients and controls.

Researchers reported sorting CD4+ naive, central memory, regulatory and stem cell-like memory cells via CD45RO/CCR7/CD25/CD127/CD95/CD27. This CDR3 has 13 amino acids. V gave up 3 bases and J gave up 5 bases, with 11 bases separating them. CDR1 is KGHSH, CDR2 LQKENI, per germline. The chain joins TRBV18 to TRBJ2-7; D is perhaps TRBD1 or TRBD2 (5 bases each). The sequence derives from a woman aged 18-29 years in good health. The sequenced material came from naive CD4+ T cells from blood. CDR3 DNA sequence: TGTGCCAGCTCACCGGGACCTTCGGACGAGCAGTACTTC. It translates to CASSPGPSDEQYF.